The 30 T cell receptor beta chains below were found in one sample sequenced in a study of T cells after yellow fever vaccination. A single record per CDR3 protein comes from TCRdb applying MiXCR to the 5' RACE reads. The table lists a few hundred thousand distinct CDR3 sequences, around 12% of them singletons. The sample in question was CD4+ T cells sorted from PBMCs, obtained 15 days after the yellow fever booster vaccination. These receptors originate from a man aged 18 to 29 who received the YFV17D yellow fever vaccine.

The chain recombines TRBV5-1 with TRBJ2-7, with 7 bases aligning to TRBD1. With V trimmed by 1 base and J by 5 bases, 15 bases remained unmatched. Germline V gene lookup returns CDR1 SGHRS and CDR2 YFSETQ. This CDR3 has 17 residues. The CDR3 protein is CASSLYPETGFANEQYV. Written as DNA, the CDR3 is TGCGCCAGCAGCTTGTATCCCGAGACAGGGTTTGCGAACGAGCAGTACGTC.

The sample holds a few counts of this clonotype. The junction differs from germline at one of its ends, possibly a read error. The chain uses TRBV3-1 and TRBJ2-1; 9 bases align to TRBD2. The CDR3 consists of 14 residues. The germline V gene has CDR1 LGHDT and CDR2 YNNKEL (reference sequence). The DNA of the CDR3 is TGTGCCAGCAGCCCCCTGAGGGGCGGGGGGGCCAGGCTCTTC. Encoded protein: CASSPLRGGGARLF.

A few counts support this clonotype. The chain recombines TRBV28 with TRBJ2-7; the D gene is possibly TRBD1 (5 bases). This CDR3 has 15 residues. Germline V gene lookup returns CDR1 MDHEN and CDR2 SYDVKM. Trimming cost V 10 bases and J 3 bases, with 22 bases left between them. In nucleotides, the CDR3 is TGTGCCATTCCACAGGCCAGCCCTCCCCTCTACGAGCAGTACGTC. The encoded protein is CAIPQASPPLYEQYV.

This clonotype was counted between two and nine times. The J gene is TRBJ2-2, the V gene TRBV21-1. TRBV21-1 is a pseudogene locus. This CDR3 contains 14 residues. The CDR3 sequence is CASSKDGNTGELFF. In DNA form, the CDR3 reads TGTGCCAGCAGCAAAGACGGCAACACCGGGGAGCTGTTTTTT.

This clonotype showed up just a few times. The V and J genes are TRBV2 and TRBJ2-3; no clear D gene. Deletions cut 0 bases from V and 8 bases from J, with 6 bases between. The germline gives CDR1 SNHLY, CDR2 FYNNEI. The CDR3 covers 12 residues. CDR3 nucleotide sequence: TGTGCCAGCAGTGAAGCCCCCGCTACGCAGTATTTT. As protein: CASSEAPATQYF.

This chain uses TRBV20-1 with TRBJ2-7; TRBD1 is a possible D gene (6 bases). The CDR3 loop spans 11 amino acids. From germline, CDR1 is DFQATT and CDR2 SNEGSKA (reference sequence). Trimming left V 6 bases short and J 3 bases short, with 9 bases between. CDR3 sequence (DNA): TGCAGTGCAAGACAGGTCTACGAGCAGTACGTC. Amino acid sequence: CSARQVYEQYV.

This clonotype showed up just a few times. With a much larger clone just one base away, this may be a read error. The chain recombines TRBV6-5 with TRBJ1-2; no clear D. Trimming took off 4 bases at V and 4 bases at J, with 7 bases between the two ends. This CDR3 spans 12 amino acids. Per the germline V gene, CDR1 is MNHEY and CDR2 is SVGAGI. The CDR3 region has the DNA TGTGCCAGCAGTTCCGAGATCTATGGCTACACCTTC. Encoded protein: CASSSEIYGYTF.

This clonotype was seen a handful of times. The V gene is TRBV7-2, the J gene TRBJ2-1; no reliable D call. V was clipped by 7 bases and J by 6 bases, with 13 bases between them. The germline gives CDR1 SGHTA, CDR2 FQGNSA. CDR3 length: 13 amino acids. As DNA, the CDR3 is TGTGCCAGCACCCTCGGATCCCCCAATGAGCAGTTCTTC. Encoded protein: CASTLGSPNEQFF.

This clonotype was seen many times. The chain has TRBV3-1 and TRBJ1-5; no clear D. With 1 base removed from V and 1 base from J, the gap between germline ends came to 5 bases. Germline V gene sequence: CDR1 LGHDT, CDR2 YNNKEL (reference sequence). The CDR3 sequence is 14 residues long. The CDR3 loop is CASSQAGSNQPQHF. For the CDR3, the DNA is TGTGCCAGCAGCCAAGCGGGGAGCAATCAGCCCCAGCATTTT.

Many counts were recorded for this clonotype. J is TRBJ2-7 and V is TRBV7-9; 7 nucleotides agree with TRBD2. Germline CDR1 is SEHNR and CDR2 is FQNEAQ (reference sequence). The CDR3 is 12 residues long. Losses at the gene ends were 3 bases for V and 6 bases for J; bases not matched to a gene: 2. The CDR3 sequence is CASSFTGGEQYV. The CDR3 DNA is TGTGCCAGCAGCTTCACGGGGGGCGAGCAGTACGTC.

This chain joins TRBV28 and TRBJ1-1; 8 bases are shared with TRBD1. Germline CDR1 MDHEN, CDR2 SYDVKM. V lost 6 bases and J lost 1; bases outside the gene matches: 4. The CDR3 has 14 residues. Here the CDR3 reads CASRQGGPNTEAFF. DNA for the CDR3: TGTGCCAGCAGACAGGGGGGACCGAACACTGAAGCTTTCTTT.

This clonotype was detected a few times. The chain joins TRBV4-2 to TRBJ2-1; TRBD2 agrees at 14 bases. Germline CDR1 reads LGHNA; CDR2 reads YNFKEQ. This CDR3 is 15 amino acids long. Losses at the gene ends were 1 base for V and 10 bases for J; bases not matched to a gene: 3. This CDR3 reads CASSQGLAGGLEQFF. The CDR3 DNA reads as TGTGCCAGCAGCCAAGGACTAGCGGGGGGGCTCGAGCAGTTCTTC.

This chain joins TRBV7-2 and TRBJ1-1, with 8 bases fitting TRBD1. CDR1 and CDR2 from the germline V gene are SGHTA and FQGNSA. The V gene end was trimmed by 5 bases and the J gene end by 4 bases; junction bases not matched to a gene: 6. CDR3 length: 14 residues. CDR3 bases: TGTGCCAGCAGCCCTGACAGGGGCCGCACTGAAGCTTTCTTT. The encoded protein is CASSPDRGRTEAFF.

The genes are TRBV7-9 and TRBJ1-1; TRBD1 might be the D (5 bases). This CDR3 contains 13 residues. V was pared by 7 bases and J by 7 bases, with 16 bases between. Germline CDR1 reads SEHNR; CDR2 reads FQNEAQ (reference sequence). CDR3 loop: CASIIGGADEAFF. The CDR3 coding sequence is TGTGCCAGCATCATAGGAGGGGCTGATGAAGCTTTCTTT.

The V gene is TRBV6-1, the J gene TRBJ1-5, with D possibly TRBD1 on 5 matching bases. V was shortened by 3 bases and J by 5 bases, with 17 bases between the two germline ends. This CDR3 has 16 residues. Germline CDR1 and CDR2: MNHNS and SASEGT. CDR3 region: CASSERQGKEDQPQHF. The CDR3 DNA is TGTGCCAGCAGTGAGCGTCAGGGAAAAGAGGATCAGCCCCAGCATTTT.

The chain employs TRBV28 and TRBJ1-2; 9 nucleotides align to TRBD1. The V segment lost 8 bases and the J segment 4 bases; nucleotides outside the gene matches: 8. Germline lookup yields CDR1 MDHEN and CDR2 SYDVKM. This CDR3 has 14 amino acids. The CDR3 DNA sequence: TGTGCCAGCGGGGGGGGACAGGGAATCTATGGCTACACCTTC. This encodes CASGGGQGIYGYTF.

Notes on this clonotype: Since no conserved phenylalanine or tryptophan closes the CDR3, a read error is the likely cause. The limits of the CDR3 on the DNA are not certain, so only TCRdb's listed CDR3 is given. This chain joins TRBV22-1 and TRBJ2-2. TRBV22-1 is a recognized pseudogene. With termini counted, the CDR3 has 9 amino acids. The CDR3 loop reads CPGSPARLN.

The chain joins TRBV29-1 to TRBJ1-2; 7 nucleotides line up with TRBD1. The CDR3 totals 12 residues. V was pared by 7 bases and J by 6 bases, with 8 bases of the junction left unmatched. Germline V gene sequence: CDR1 SQVTM, CDR2 ANQGSEA. CDR3 region: CSGGTVDNGYTF. In DNA, the CDR3 is TGCAGCGGCGGGACAGTTGATAATGGCTACACCTTC.

This clonotype was seen at least ten times. This chain uses TRBV5-1 with TRBJ2-7, with D unresolved. The CDR3 runs 11 residues. V was pared by 3 bases and J by 1 base, with 2 bases between. Germline CDR1 is SGHRS and CDR2 is YFSETQ. This CDR3 reads CASSSSYEQYF. The DNA for the CDR3 is TGCGCCAGCAGCTCGTCCTACGAGCAGTACTTC.

This clonotype has just a few counts. This chain connects TRBV2 to TRBJ1-5; 7 nucleotides match TRBD1. The CDR3 runs to 14 residues. The V segment lost 5 bases and the J segment 6 bases; nucleotides outside the gene matches: 7. Germline lookup yields CDR1 SNHLY and CDR2 FYNNEI. The CDR3 nucleotides are TGTGCCAGCAGTACAGGGGTATTCGGTCAGCCCCAGCATTTT. Protein sequence: CASSTGVFGQPQHF.

This clonotype has a handful of counts. The V call is TRBV25-1, the J call TRBJ2-7, with a tentative D call TRBD2 (5 bases). Germline assignment: CDR1 MGHDK and CDR2 SYGVNS. The CDR3 is 13 amino acids. Trimming removed 3 bases from V and 5 bases from J, with 11 bases in between. CDR3 DNA sequence: TGTGCCAGCAGTGAGGTTGGAGGAAACGAGCAGTACGTC. Protein sequence: CASSEVGGNEQYV.

The CDR3 spells CASSPQSGGATGELFF. The CDR3 DNA is TGTGCCAGCAGTCCACAGAGCGGGGGGGCCACCGGGGAGCTGTTTTTT. The chain is built from TRBV12-3 or TRBV12-4 and TRBJ2-2; TRBD2 matches at 10 bases. The CDR3 contains 16 residues. The trim removed 5 bases at V and 4 bases at J, leaving 7 bases unmatched.

This clonotype was counted only a few times. The chain has TRBV20-1 and TRBJ2-2; D is ambiguous. V lost 0 bases and J lost 0, with 11 bases in between. The CDR3 length is 16 residues. The germline gives CDR1 DFQATT, CDR2 SNEGSKA (reference sequence). The CDR3 nucleotides read TGCAGTGCTAGAGATTGGGGTCACGCGAACACCGGGGAGCTGTTTTTT. It codes for CSARDWGHANTGELFF.

This chain joins TRBV18 and TRBJ2-7; 13 bases fit TRBD2. The CDR3 sequence is 15 residues long. Unmatched junction bases numbered 2, after V lost 3 bases and J lost 3 bases. Germline V gene sequence: CDR1 KGHSH, CDR2 LQKENI. Written as DNA, the CDR3 is TGTGCCAGCTCACCGGGACTAGCGGGGATCTACGAGCAGTACGTC. It translates to CASSPGLAGIYEQYV.

This clonotype has ten or more counts. V gene TRBV3-1 combines with J gene TRBJ1-5; TRBD1 matches 7 bases. The ends lost 3 bases at V and 3 bases at J; junction bases unmatched: 5. This CDR3 has 15 amino acids. CDR1 and CDR2 from the germline V gene are LGHDT and YNNKEL (reference sequence). DNA for the CDR3: TGTGCCAGCAGCCAGTCTGGACAGGTCAATCAGCCCCAGCATTTT. The encoded protein is CASSQSGQVNQPQHF. The complete variable domain, with remaining parts taken from reference TRBV3-1 and TRBJ1-5, reads DTAVSQTPKYLVTQMGNDKSIKCEQNLGHDTMYWYKQDSKKFLKIMFSYNNKELIINETVPNRFSPKSPDKAHLNLHINSLELGDSAVYFCASSQSGQVNQPQHFGDGTRLSIL.

The chain has TRBV12-3 or TRBV12-4 and TRBJ1-5, with D perhaps matching TRBD1 (6 bases). V gave up 6 bases and J gave up 3 bases, with 18 bases separating them. The CDR3 consists of 16 residues. Written as DNA, the CDR3 is TGTGCCAGCAGCCCAAATGAGGGGGGTACCAATCAGCCCCAGCATTTT. As protein: CASSPNEGGTNQPQHF.

This clonotype was recorded many times. The V and J genes are TRBV12-3 or TRBV12-4 and TRBJ2-7, with TRBD1 matching over 8 bases. With 4 bases clipped from V and 3 bases from J, the junction kept 2 bases outside the gene matches. CDR3 length equals 13 residues. The chain's CDR3 is CASSYDRGYEQYF. CDR3 bases: TGTGCCAGCAGTTACGACAGGGGCTACGAGCAGTACTTC.

This clonotype was detected only a few times. This sequence joins TRBV11-2 and TRBJ1-6, with TRBD1 identical over 7 bases. Looked up from germline, CDR1 is SGHAT and CDR2 is FQNNGV. This CDR3 has 15 residues. V trimming: 1 base; J trimming: 7 bases; junction bases outside the gene matches: 4. The CDR3 spells CASSLAGQLNSPLHF. The CDR3 DNA is TGTGCCAGCAGCTTAGCGGGACAGTTGAATTCACCCCTCCACTTT.

The chain uses TRBV20-1 and TRBJ2-1, with TRBD2 matching 8 bases. V dropped 5 bases and J dropped 5; count of bases not matched to a gene: 2. Germline V gives CDR1 DFQATT, CDR2 SNEGSKA (reference sequence). The CDR3 contains 12 residues. Here the CDR3 DNA reads TGCAGTGCTTGGACTAGCAACAATGAGCAGTTCTTC. Its protein product is CSAWTSNNEQFF.

This clonotype came up once. An end of the junction does not agree with germline; a read error may underlie this. The rearrangement uses TRBV30 and TRBJ1-3; a weak D match, TRBD1 (5 bases). This CDR3 comprises 13 residues. The V gene's germline CDR1 is GTSNPN and CDR2 SVGIG (reference sequence). The CDR3 nucleotides read TGTGCCTTGACAGTCCCCTCTGGAAACACCATATCTTTT. Its protein is CALTVPSGNTISF.